This T cell receptor beta chain was profiled in a study of blood T cell repertoires in COVID-19. Sequencing was performed with immunoSEQ multiplex PCR; in TCRdb, only in-frame clones are kept and a portion is missing. The table has approximately 390,000 clones, approximately 85% seen once. V lost 0 bases and J lost 2, with 14 bases in between. This CDR3 is built from 15 residues. The germline V gene encodes CDR1 GTSNPN and CDR2 SVGIG (reference sequence). The sequenced material came from PBMCs or T cells enriched from blood (not recorded which). This sequence originates from a woman between 40 and 55 years old with acute COVID-19. The chain employs TRBV30 and TRBJ2-7, with D possibly being TRBD1 (5 bases). As DNA, the CDR3 is TGTGCCTGGAGTGTAGGGGTATCCCAGACCTACGAGCAGTACTTC. Encoded protein: CAWSVGVSQTYEQYF.